This TCR beta chain emerged from a study of blood T cell repertoires in COVID-19. Study-wide context: Sources were T cells, B-cell-depleted T cells, or PBMCs; the material itself was cDNA or gDNA.

In the original processing: Researchers report that nucleated cell counts were estimated from reference gene primer amplification. TCRdb's table, derived via immunoSEQ multiplex PCR, lists solely in-frame clones and lacks some. V and J calls and clone size follow that table, whereas D and trimming were derived from the DNA. The table has about 250,000 clones, about 85% seen once. Clinical history reported by participants formed the basis on which cohorts were assigned. Resolution of symptoms, clearance, or two negative PCRs was present in recovered Cohort 3 donors. V lost 4 bases, J lost 4 bases, and 8 bases stayed unmatched. The CDR3 length is 16 residues. The germline CDR1 and CDR2 sequences are MNHEY and SMNVEV (reference sequence).

The clonotype originates from a woman between 50 and 59 years old who had recovered from COVID-19. The sequenced material came from PBMCs or T cells enriched from blood (not recorded which). The V gene is TRBV27, the J gene TRBJ2-7, with 12 bases matching TRBD2. This CDR3 reads CASSSPMTSGSYEQYF. As DNA, the CDR3 is TGTGCCAGCAGTTCCCCCATGACTAGCGGGAGTTACGAGCAGTACTTC.